What follows are 24 T cell receptor beta chains derived from one specimen sequenced in a study of tumor-infiltrating lymphocytes in oesophageal squamous cell carcinoma. TCRdb passed the PCR reads through MiXCR, listing each CDR3 protein once. The profile shows 15,000 or so distinct CDR3 sequences, about 55% of them singletons. Source material: esophageal tumor tissue. The receptors here all came from a female donor with esophageal squamous cell carcinoma.

This clonotype came up once. A read error is likely, as this CDR3 ends without the conserved phenylalanine or tryptophan. The DNA is omitted, as the CDR3 cannot be located on it reliably, and the CDR3 follows TCRdb's listing. This CDR3 is CASSLGTSGYNEQFFGP. The chain employs TRBV11-3 and TRBJ2-3; the table gives TRBD2 as D, unverified against the DNA. Germline V gives CDR1 SGHNT, CDR2 YENEEA. The CDR3 spans 17 amino acids, including both terminal residues.

The rearrangement uses TRBV7-6 and TRBJ2-6, with D unclear. CDR1 SGHVS and CDR2 FNYEAQ come from the germline V gene. Deletions cut 3 bases from V and 0 bases from J, with 9 bases between. CDR3 length: 16 amino acids. The CDR3 sequence: CASSFNTPSGANVLTF. Here the CDR3 DNA reads TGTGCCAGCAGCTTTAATACACCCTCTGGGGCCAACGTCCTGACTTTC.

The chain joins TRBV12-3 or TRBV12-4 to TRBJ2-1, with D tentatively TRBD1 or TRBD2 (5 bases each). This CDR3 is 13 amino acids long. The V end lost 4 bases, the J end lost 8 bases, and 12 bases lay between the germline ends. The CDR3 sequence is CASSYRTGDEQFF. The DNA for the CDR3 is TGTGCCAGCAGTTACAGGACTGGTGATGAGCAGTTCTTC.

V is TRBV20-1 and J is TRBJ2-1, with TRBD1 identical over 7 bases. J gave up 5 bases and V 3 bases, and 7 bases lay outside the gene matches. The CDR3 runs to 14 residues. Germline CDR1 and CDR2: DFQATT and SNEGSKA (reference sequence). The CDR3 loop is CSASVGQHHNEQFF. CDR3 DNA sequence: TGCAGTGCTAGTGTGGGACAGCATCACAATGAGCAGTTCTTC.

The rearrangement joins TRBV28 to TRBJ2-1; 14 bases are a match to TRBD2. CDR1 is MDHEN, CDR2 SYDVKM, per germline. The V gene end was trimmed by 4 bases and the J gene end by 10 bases; junction bases not matched to a gene: 6. The CDR3 is made up of 15 amino acids. The CDR3 DNA follows: TGTGCCAGCAGTTCTCGGACTAGCGGGAGGTACGAGCAGTTCTTC. This translates into CASSSRTSGRYEQFF. Full variable domain (missing parts from reference TRBV28 and TRBJ2-1): DVKVTQSSRYLVKRTGEKVFLECVQDMDHENMFWYRQDPGLGLRLIYFSYDVKMKEKGDIPEGYSVSREKKERFSLILESASTNQTSMYLCASSSRTSGRYEQFFGPGTRLTVL.

V and J are TRBV6-5 and TRBJ2-1; a weak D match, TRBD1 (6 bases). The J call could be wrong; TRBJ1-2 is a better fit for the DNA end. The CDR3 is 17 residues long. Germline loops: CDR1 MNHEY, CDR2 SVGAGI. The CDR3 here is CASSYFVPKTGTQGYTF. As DNA, the CDR3 is TGTGCCAGCAGTTACTTCGTACCGAAAACAGGGACTCAAGGCTACACCTTC.

The rearrangement links TRBV7-4 to TRBJ2-1, with TRBD1 identical over 7 bases. The end of the DNA aligns better with TRBJ2-7, so the J call may be wrong. Per the germline V gene, CDR1 is SGHVT and CDR2 is SQSDAQ. This CDR3 region has 13 residues. Here the CDR3 reads CASSSTGVGEQYF. Here the CDR3 DNA reads TGTGCCAGCAGCTCCACAGGGGTAGGGGAGCAGTACTTC.

The sample holds many counts of this clonotype. It is unclear where the CDR3 begins or ends on the DNA, so no DNA is shown, and the CDR3 is as TCRdb lists it. This sequence joins TRBV7-5 and TRBJ2-5; TRBD2, the table's D call, lacks a check against the DNA. TRBV7-5 represents a pseudogene. The CDR3 adds up to 15 amino acids, both ends counted. CDR3 amino acids: CISVPAPSSEKTQYF.

As concerns this clonotype: A much more abundant neighbour one base away suggests this may be a read error. This sequence joins TRBV5-3 and TRBJ1-1; D is unclear. TRBV5-3 is noted as an ORF with a role that remains uncertain. The CDR3 contains 14 residues. CDR3 sequence: CASSKTQMNTEALF. CDR3 nucleotide sequence: TGTGCCAGCAGCAAAACACAGATGAACACTGAAGCTTTGTTT.

J is TRBJ1-1 and V is TRBV7-3; D unresolved. Per germline, CDR1 SGHTA and CDR2 FQGTGA. V was cut by 7 bases and J by 10 bases, with 10 bases left in between. The CDR3 is 10 amino acids. Here the CDR3 reads CASTGRGAFF. CDR3 nucleotide sequence: TGTGCCAGCACCGGCCGTGGAGCTTTCTTT.

This chain connects TRBV12-3 or TRBV12-4 to TRBJ2-3; D perhaps matches TRBD1 (6 bases). V shed 4 bases and J shed 0 bases, with 11 bases lying between them. The CDR3 has 15 residues. The CDR3 spells CASSSGTLSTDTQYF. Written as DNA, the CDR3 is TGTGCCAGCAGTTCCGGGACATTAAGCACAGATACGCAGTATTTT.

The chain recombines TRBV7-2 with TRBJ2-3; TRBD2 agrees at 11 bases. The DNA end lines up better with TRBJ2-5; the J call may be wrong. This CDR3 has 16 residues. CDR1 and CDR2 from the germline V gene are SGHTA and FQGNSA. The DNA of the CDR3 is TGTGCCAGCAGCTTAGTACCGGGGACTAGCGGAGAGACCCAGTACTTC. Translating it yields CASSLVPGTSGETQYF.

J is TRBJ2-2 and V is TRBV7-3; weak D call: TRBD1 (6 bases). CDR1 and CDR2 (germline): SGHTA, FQGTGA. CDR3 length: 16 amino acids. The V and J ends lost 6 bases and 1 base respectively, with 15 bases between them. The CDR3: CASRFAMGQNTGELFF. CDR3 nucleotide sequence: TGTGCCAGCAGATTCGCCATGGGACAGAACACCGGGGAGCTGTTTTTT.

The rearrangement links TRBV24-1 to TRBJ2-7; 7 nucleotides line up with TRBD1. CDR3 length: 17 amino acids. V was pared by 4 bases and J by 7 bases, with 18 bases of the junction left unmatched. CDR1 and CDR2 from the germline V gene are KGHDR and SFDVKD. In DNA, the CDR3 is TGTGCCACCAGTGACCATCGGACAGGTTGGGTTTACAATGAGCAGTACTTC. Translation gives CATSDHRTGWVYNEQYF.

At least ten counts were recorded for this clonotype. The chain recombines TRBV27 with TRBJ2-3; perhaps TRBD1 as D (6 bases). CDR3 length equals 14 residues. Trimming removed 7 bases at V and 2 bases at J, with 13 bases between. Per the germline V gene, CDR1 is MNHEY and CDR2 is SMNVEV (reference sequence). The CDR3 sequence: CASNRQGNTDTQYF. The CDR3 nucleotides read TGTGCCAGCAATCGGCAGGGGAACACAGATACGCAGTATTTT.

Details on this clonotype: A clone one base away is much larger, so this may be a read error. Lacking the conserved final phenylalanine or tryptophan, this CDR3 likely reflects a read error. This CDR3 is CASSQGDLNEQFL. The CDR3 nucleotides read TGTGCCAGCAGCCAGGGGGACCTCAATGAGCAGTTCTTG. V is TRBV7-6 and J is TRBJ2-1, with 7 bases identical to TRBD1. This CDR3 is built from 13 residues. V dropped 5 bases and J dropped 6; count of bases not matched to a gene: 4. CDR1 and CDR2 from the germline V gene are SGHVS and FNYEAQ.

This chain links TRBV12-3 or TRBV12-4 with TRBJ1-2, with a possible D match to TRBD1 (5 bases). The CDR3 length is 13 residues. V was pared by 3 bases and J by 4 bases, with 9 bases between. The CDR3 bases are TGTGCCAGCAGTTTTTCCGGGGCCTATGGCTACACCTTC. Its protein is CASSFSGAYGYTF.

The rearrangement uses TRBV19 and TRBJ2-1; 8 positions agree with TRBD2. The J call is uncertain, as TRBJ2-7 better fits the DNA end. The CDR3 is made up of 17 amino acids. The germline V gene encodes CDR1 LNHDA and CDR2 SQIVND (reference sequence). The CDR3 sequence: CASSIGGGTSFFDEQYF. CDR3 nucleotide sequence: TGTGCCAGTAGTATAGGAGGCGGGACTAGTTTCTTCGATGAGCAGTACTTC.

This clonotype was observed many times. The CDR3 here is CAISDGRDSTDTQYF. The CDR3 coding sequence is TGTGCCATCAGTGACGGGCGGGACAGCACAGATACGCAGTATTTT. The chain recombines TRBV10-3 with TRBJ2-3, with TRBD2 as a possible D gene (6 bases). The CDR3 consists of 15 residues. CDR1 ENHRY and CDR2 SYGVKD come from the germline V gene. V was cut by 3 bases and J by 0 bases, with 10 bases left in between.

This clonotype has only a few counts. The chain is built from TRBV7-2 and TRBJ2-3, with D hard to call. CDR1 is SGHTA, CDR2 FQGNSA, per germline. Trimming stripped 5 bases from V and 2 bases from J, with 11 bases between. The length of the CDR3 is 14 residues. DNA for the CDR3: TGTGCCAGCAGCCCCGACGGTAACACAGATACGCAGTATTTT. It encodes CASSPDGNTDTQYF.

This chain connects TRBV28 to TRBJ2-3; D is tentatively TRBD1 or TRBD2 (5 bases each). V gave up 3 bases and J gave up 6 bases, with 13 bases separating them. The CDR3 covers 14 residues. Germline CDR1 is MDHEN and CDR2 is SYDVKM. The CDR3 sequence: CASSFSGPVDTQYF. CDR3 DNA sequence: TGTGCCAGCAGTTTCTCGGGACCAGTTGATACGCAGTATTTT.

The V and J genes are TRBV4-3 and TRBJ1-2; D is uncertain. Germline values: CDR1 LGHNA, CDR2 YSLEER. The length of the CDR3 is 16 residues. The ends were cut back, 2 bases at V and 6 bases at J, with 19 bases in the middle. CDR3 nucleotide sequence: TGCGCCAGCAGCCAAAGTCGTCATGCCCTCCCCCATGGCTACACCTTC. Translation: CASSQSRHALPHGYTF.

This clonotype was counted a single time. The chain carries TRBV7-2 and TRBJ2-5, with D unclear. The CDR3 has 13 residues. Germline lookup yields CDR1 SGHTA and CDR2 FQGNSA. V dropped 1 base and J dropped 9 bases, with 12 bases sitting between them. The CDR3 reads CASSLGPEMAQYF. DNA of the CDR3: TGTGCCAGCAGCTTAGGCCCCGAGATGGCCCAGTACTTC.

The chain couples TRBV4-2 to TRBJ1-2; D might be TRBD1 (5 bases). Germline V CDR1 and CDR2: LGHNA, YNFKEQ. V shed 1 base and J shed 8 bases, with 17 bases lying between them. CDR3 length: 15 amino acids. The CDR3 DNA follows: TGTGCCAGCAGCCAAGGTAGGACCGCAGGGCGAGGCTACACCTTC. As protein: CASSQGRTAGRGYTF.